Listed here are 5 T cell receptor beta chains from one sample, sequenced in a study of T cells expressing NK-cell markers. TCRdb re-called the 5' RACE reads; every CDR3 protein appears as one record, without DNA. The sample totals roughly 450,000 distinct CDR3 sequences. Sample: blood T cells: a sorted CD56 or NKG2C T cell subset, CD4+ or CD8+ T cells, or bulk PBMC T cells (not recorded which). The receptors derive from a woman between 45 and 60 years old in good health.

This sequence joins TRBV6-2 or TRBV6-3 and TRBJ2-1; the D call of TRBD2 rests on TCRdb alone, since no DNA is present to check it. The CDR3 extends over 16 amino acids. Germline V gene data show CDR1 as MNHEY and CDR2 as SVGEGT. CDR3 sequence reads: CASSDPASGSYNEQFF.

The V gene is TRBV6-2 or TRBV6-3, the J gene TRBJ1-5; absent DNA, TCRdb's TRBD1 call cannot be checked. This CDR3 has 14 residues. The germline V gene has CDR1 MNHEY and CDR2 SVGEGT. CDR3 amino acids: CASSSGVSNQPQHF.

The gene calls are TRBV3-1 and TRBJ2-1; no DNA is available, so the TRBD2 call from TCRdb remains unchecked. The germline V gene has CDR1 LGHDT and CDR2 YNNKEL (reference sequence). The CDR3 has 17 amino acids. The CDR3: CASSPSGSVSNYNEQFF.

The genes are TRBV9 and TRBJ2-2. The V gene's germline CDR1 is SGDLS and CDR2 YYNGEE. This CDR3 has 15 amino acids. The CDR3: CASSVFGSNTGELFF.

J is TRBJ2-1 and V is TRBV29-1; the D call of TRBD1 rests on TCRdb alone, since no DNA is present to check it. Germline V lookup: CDR1 SQVTM, CDR2 ANQGSEA. The CDR3 has 14 residues. The CDR3 is CSGRGDNTYNEQFF.